This TCR beta chain was captured in a study of identical twins. This clonotype was seen a few times. TCRdb fed the 5' RACE reads into MiXCR, producing one record per CDR3 protein. The sample consists of approximately 500,000 distinct CDR3 sequences, around 24% of them appearing once. Trimming took off 5 bases at V and 4 bases at J, with 18 bases between the two ends. This CDR3 has 15 amino acids. Germline lookup yields CDR1 SQVTM and CDR2 ANQGSEA. This sample was shared with a second study, whose subject was T cells expressing NK-cell markers.

Material: CD4+ T cells sorted from blood. The chain employs TRBV29-1 and TRBJ2-1, with D possibly matching TRBD1 (7 bases). This receptor was obtained from a woman younger than 30 in good health. The DNA of the CDR3 is TGCAGCGTTCAGGGGACAGCGGAGGGGTACAATGAGCAGTTCTTC. Its translation: CSVQGTAEGYNEQFF.